A single sample is the source of the 23 T cell receptor beta chains below, sequenced in a study of blood T cell repertoires in COVID-19. Produced via immunoSEQ multiplex PCR; TCRdb's table is partial and in-frame only. The sample lists tens of thousands of clones; approximately 86% were seen once. Sequences were obtained from peripheral blood. These receptors originate from a man between 65 and 85 years old with acute or convalescent COVID-19.

In this sample, this clone turned up once. The genes are TRBV7-2 and TRBJ2-7; no definite D call. V was trimmed by 1 base and J by 1 base, leaving 11 bases between them. Germline-derived CDR1 and CDR2 are SGHTA and FQGNSA. The CDR3 has 15 residues. CDR3 region: CASSLVWASSYEQYF. In nucleotides, the CDR3 is TGTGCCAGCAGCTTAGTATGGGCAAGTTCCTACGAGCAGTACTTC.

The chain has TRBV11-2 and TRBJ1-3; D ambiguous. This CDR3 has 14 amino acids. Looked up from germline, CDR1 is SGHAT and CDR2 is FQNNGV. V was cut by 1 base and J by 6 bases, with 10 bases left in between. The CDR3 sequence: CASSLAGLANTIYF. In DNA, the CDR3 is TGTGCCAGCAGCTTAGCCGGGTTGGCAAACACCATATATTTT.

This sequence joins TRBV29-1 and TRBJ2-3; TRBD2 is a possible D gene (6 bases). The CDR3 sequence is 12 residues long. Germline CDR1 reads SQVTM; CDR2 reads ANQGSEA. The V gene lost 6 bases and the J gene lost 4 bases, with 11 bases spanning the gap. CDR3 bases: TGCAGCGTCCAGCGGGCAGCAGATACGCAGTATTTT. Translation: CSVQRAADTQYF.

The chain joins TRBV24-1 to TRBJ2-1; 11 bases map to TRBD2. The germline V gene encodes CDR1 KGHDR and CDR2 SFDVKD. The CDR3 extends over 16 amino acids. V lost 4 bases, J lost 8 bases, and 9 bases stayed unmatched. In DNA, the CDR3 is TGTGCCACCAGTGACCAACTTACTAGCGGGAGAGATGAGCAGTTCTTC. Translation gives CATSDQLTSGRDEQFF.

The chain is built from TRBV9 and TRBJ2-1, with TRBD2 identical over 12 bases. Germline lookup yields CDR1 SGDLS and CDR2 YYNGEE. The CDR3 is 20 residues long. The V segment lost 4 bases and the J segment 0 bases; nucleotides outside the gene matches: 14. CDR3 sequence reads: CASSFGTSGFGRTSYNEQFF. CDR3 in DNA: TGTGCCAGCAGCTTCGGGACTAGCGGGTTCGGTAGAACCTCCTACAATGAGCAGTTCTTC.

This sequence joins TRBV14 and TRBJ2-7, with 10 bases matching TRBD2. J gave up 3 bases and V 1 base, and 6 bases lay outside the gene matches. Germline V gene sequence: CDR1 SGHDN, CDR2 FVKESK. This CDR3 spans 16 amino acids. CDR3 nucleotide sequence: TGTGCCAGCAGCCAAGGCCTTTTAGCGGGAGGCTACGAGCAGTACTTC. It yields the protein CASSQGLLAGGYEQYF.

The chain employs TRBV28 and TRBJ2-2; unclear D gene. Trimming cost V 1 base and J 0 bases, with 6 bases left between them. Germline V gene data show CDR1 as MDHEN and CDR2 as SYDVKM. The CDR3 contains 15 residues. DNA for the CDR3: TGTGCCAGCAGTTTATTGTCCTCGAACACCGGGGAGCTGTTTTTT. Translated, it gives CASSLLSSNTGELFF. Full variable domain (remainder filled in from reference TRBV28 and TRBJ2-2): DVKVTQSSRYLVKRTGEKVFLECVQDMDHENMFWYRQDPGLGLRLIYFSYDVKMKEKGDIPEGYSVSREKKERFSLILESASTNQTSMYLCASSLLSSNTGELFFGEGSRLTVL.

V is TRBV11-2 and J is TRBJ2-7, with unresolved D. Germline V gene sequence: CDR1 SGHAT, CDR2 FQNNGV. The length of the CDR3 is 13 residues. Trimming took 3 bases from V and 2 from J, leaving 8 bases between them. CDR3 nucleotides: TGTGCCAGCAGCTTTGGCTCCCCCTACGAGCAGTACTTC. Its translation is CASSFGSPYEQYF.

As concerns this clone: This same CDR3 is encoded by further DNA sequences in the sample. The genes are TRBV11-2 and TRBJ2-5; no clear D gene. CDR1 and CDR2 (germline): SGHAT, FQNNGV. This CDR3 region has 11 residues. The ends were cut back, 5 bases at V and 5 bases at J, with 6 bases in the middle. The CDR3 sequence is CASSLQETQYF. Here the CDR3 DNA reads TGTGCCAGCAGCCTTCAGGAGACCCAGTACTTC.

This chain links TRBV5-5 with TRBJ2-1; maybe TRBD2 (6 bases). The V gene lost 0 bases and the J gene lost 3 bases, with 16 bases spanning the gap. Germline CDR1 SGHKS, CDR2 YYEKEE (reference sequence). The CDR3 length is 17 residues. The chain's CDR3 is CASSLGASGRFYNEQFF. CDR3 bases: TGTGCCAGCAGCTTGGGGGCCAGCGGGCGATTCTACAATGAGCAGTTCTTC.

Notes on this clone: One end of the junction does not line up with germline, which may come from a read error. The V call is TRBV3-1 (or the pseudogene TRBV3-2), the J call TRBJ2-1; D gene unclear. Germline V gene sequence: CDR1 LGHDT, CDR2 YNNKEL (reference sequence). This CDR3 region has 12 residues. The CDR3 region is CASSQVLSSPLF. The CDR3 DNA sequence: TGTGCCAGCAGCCAAGTTCTCTCAAGCCCCCTCTTC.

This clone ranks as large. This sequence joins TRBV27 and TRBJ2-7; 15 bases fit TRBD2. Germline-derived CDR1 and CDR2 are MNHEY and SMNVEV (reference sequence). The CDR3 has 16 amino acids. J gave up 4 bases and V 5 bases, and 6 bases lay outside the gene matches. The CDR3 nucleotides read TGTGCCAGCAGTGGCGGGACTAGCGGGAGGAGGTACGAGCAGTACTTC. As protein: CASSGGTSGRRYEQYF.

The chain links TRBV4-3 to TRBJ2-3; TRBD2 matches 10 bases. Germline CDR1 and CDR2: LGHNA and YSLEER. J was trimmed by 3 bases and V by 1 base; bases with no gene match: 10. This CDR3 comprises 18 residues. The CDR3 reads CASSQGGGASGSTDTQYF. The CDR3 nucleotides are TGCGCCAGCAGCCAAGGCGGAGGGGCTAGCGGGAGTACAGATACGCAGTATTTT.

The rearrangement joins TRBV29-1 to TRBJ2-5; 11 nucleotides line up with TRBD2. CDR1 and CDR2 (germline): SQVTM, ANQGSEA. This CDR3 has 16 amino acids. With V trimmed by 1 base and J by 5 bases, 9 bases remained unmatched. The DNA for the CDR3 is TGCAGCGTTGAAGGGGTCTTAGCGGGAGGGTTTGAGACCCAGTACTTC. Translated, it gives CSVEGVLAGGFETQYF.

With respect to this clone: This clone may be a read error of a much larger clone one base away. At the DNA level, this CDR3 is encoded by other sequences in the same sample as well. The rearrangement uses TRBV9 and TRBJ2-5; TRBD2 matches at 9 bases. The CDR3 has 15 amino acids. CDR1 is SGDLS and CDR2 is YYNGEE in the germline V gene. The CDR3 DNA reads as TGCCCCAGCCGCGGCGGGGGGGGGCCCCAAGAGACCCAGTACTTC. It encodes CPSRGGGGPQETQYF.

V and J are TRBV27 and TRBJ2-1, with TRBD2 matching 7 bases. The trim removed 1 base at V and 3 bases at J, leaving 6 bases unmatched. This CDR3 has 16 amino acids. Germline V gene lookup returns CDR1 MNHEY and CDR2 SMNVEV (reference sequence). This CDR3 is CASSLFQRGHYNEQFF. In DNA, the CDR3 is TGTGCCAGCAGTTTATTTCAGCGGGGCCACTACAATGAGCAGTTCTTC.

The chain uses TRBV3-1 (or the pseudogene TRBV3-2) and TRBJ1-1; 7 bases fit TRBD1. The J segment lost 1 base and the V segment lost 4 bases, leaving 12 bases of the junction unmatched. This CDR3 is built from 17 residues. The germline CDR1 and CDR2 sequences are LGHDT and YNNKEL (reference sequence). CDR3 DNA: TGTGCCAGCAGCCCCGAAGGGGGCGGGCGGGGGAACACTGAAGCTTTCTTT. Translated, it gives CASSPEGGGRGNTEAFF.

The V call is TRBV9, the J call TRBJ2-1, with D possibly TRBD1 on 6 matching bases. The CDR3 consists of 16 residues. Trimming took off 3 bases at V and 9 bases at J, with 22 bases between the two ends. Per germline, CDR1 SGDLS and CDR2 YYNGEE. The CDR3, as DNA: TGTGCCAGCAGCGCCCAGGGGATGGTGTGGCCAAGTGAGCAGTTCTTC. Translating gives CASSAQGMVWPSEQFF.

The rearrangement links TRBV27 to TRBJ2-1; 8 bases fit TRBD1. J was trimmed by 0 bases and V by 6 bases; bases with no gene match: 4. The CDR3 spans 15 residues. Germline CDR1 and CDR2: MNHEY and SMNVEV (reference sequence). The CDR3: CASSQGASSYNEQFF. As DNA, the CDR3 is TGTGCCAGCAGCCAGGGGGCCAGCTCCTACAATGAGCAGTTCTTC.

The gene calls are TRBV16 and TRBJ1-1; D ambiguous. The CDR3 loop spans 14 amino acids. The V end lost 2 bases, the J end lost 0 bases, and 7 bases lay between the germline ends. In germline, CDR1 is KGHSY, CDR2 FQNENV. The CDR3 protein is CASSQGMMNTEAFF. Here the CDR3 DNA reads TGTGCCAGCAGCCAAGGCATGATGAACACTGAAGCTTTCTTT.

The V gene is TRBV24-1, the J gene TRBJ2-2; a possible D gene is TRBD1 (5 bases). V lost 3 bases to trimming and J lost 7 bases, with 17 bases between them. The CDR3 length is 16 residues. Germline V gene lookup returns CDR1 KGHDR and CDR2 SFDVKD. CDR3 amino acids: CATSDGYSRANGELFF. CDR3 nucleotides: TGTGCCACCAGTGATGGTTATAGCAGGGCGAACGGGGAGCTGTTTTTT.

The chain employs TRBV19 and TRBJ1-1; D uncertain. Trimming took off 7 bases at V and 3 bases at J, with 15 bases between the two ends. This CDR3 has 14 residues. Germline V gene lookup returns CDR1 LNHDA and CDR2 SQIVND (reference sequence). The CDR3 DNA reads as TGTGCCAGTACCCCACAGATGGAGGACACTGAAGCTTTCTTT. This encodes CASTPQMEDTEAFF.

The gene calls are TRBV28 and TRBJ2-1; D possibly corresponds to TRBD2 (6 bases). The CDR3 sequence is 12 residues long. V lost 4 bases and J lost 9, with 10 bases in between. Germline CDR1 is MDHEN and CDR2 is SYDVKM. CDR3 coding DNA: TGTGCCAGCAGTTCTATGGGGGGTGAGCAGTTCTTC. Its protein is CASSSMGGEQFF.